Listed here is a single TCR beta chain. This CDR3 contains 12 residues. Trimming took 5 bases from V and 3 from J, leaving 7 bases between them. This specimen comes from a study of blood T cells in healthy people across ages. A second PCR of about 6 to 12 cycles used a sample-barcoded 5' primer and a J-beta primer mix. Sequencing of every sample gave 2.5 million or more CDR3-containing paired-end reads. Via MiXCR, TCRdb re-called the 5' RACE reads, giving one row per CDR3 protein. The sample lists just under 900,000 distinct CDR3 sequences; roughly 26% were seen once. This receptor was taken from an elderly woman in good health. The chain carries TRBV12-3 or TRBV12-4 and TRBJ1-1; no definite D call. Sequenced: blood. CDR3 sequence reads: CASSVTDTEAFF. Written as DNA, the CDR3 is TGTGCCAGCAGTGTAACAGACACTGAAGCTTTCTTT.